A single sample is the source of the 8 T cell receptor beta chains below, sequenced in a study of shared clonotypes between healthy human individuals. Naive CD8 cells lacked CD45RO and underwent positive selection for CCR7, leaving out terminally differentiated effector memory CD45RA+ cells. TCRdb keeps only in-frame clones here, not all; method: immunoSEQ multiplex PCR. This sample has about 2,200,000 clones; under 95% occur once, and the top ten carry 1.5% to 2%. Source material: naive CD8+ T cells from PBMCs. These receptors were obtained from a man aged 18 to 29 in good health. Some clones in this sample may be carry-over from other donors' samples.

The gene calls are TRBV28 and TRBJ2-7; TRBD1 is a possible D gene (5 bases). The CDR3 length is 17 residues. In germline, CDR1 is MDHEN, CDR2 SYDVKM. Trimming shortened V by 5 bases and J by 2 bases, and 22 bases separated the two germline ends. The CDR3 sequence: CASSPPWTLTRTYEQYF. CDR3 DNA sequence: TGTGCCAGCAGTCCTCCCTGGACACTAACCCGTACCTACGAGCAGTACTTC.

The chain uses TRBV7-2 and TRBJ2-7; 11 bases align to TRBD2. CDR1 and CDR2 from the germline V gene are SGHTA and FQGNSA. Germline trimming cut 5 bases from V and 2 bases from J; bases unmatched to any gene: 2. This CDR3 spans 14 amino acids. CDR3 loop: CASSPGLAAYEQYF. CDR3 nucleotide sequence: TGTGCCAGCAGCCCGGGACTAGCGGCCTACGAGCAGTACTTC.

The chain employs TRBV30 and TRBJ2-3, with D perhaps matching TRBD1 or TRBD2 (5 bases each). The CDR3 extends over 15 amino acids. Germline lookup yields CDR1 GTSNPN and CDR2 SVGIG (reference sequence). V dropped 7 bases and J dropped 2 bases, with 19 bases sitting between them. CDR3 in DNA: TGTGCCTCCATTCTTTGGGGGAATTACACAGATACGCAGTATTTT. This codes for CASILWGNYTDTQYF.

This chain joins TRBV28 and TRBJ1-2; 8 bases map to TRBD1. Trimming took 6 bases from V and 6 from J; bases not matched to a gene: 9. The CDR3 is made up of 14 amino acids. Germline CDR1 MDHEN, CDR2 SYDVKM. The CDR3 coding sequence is TGTGCCAGCAGCCCGCCAGGGGGCTTGAATGGCTACACCTTC. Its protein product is CASSPPGGLNGYTF.

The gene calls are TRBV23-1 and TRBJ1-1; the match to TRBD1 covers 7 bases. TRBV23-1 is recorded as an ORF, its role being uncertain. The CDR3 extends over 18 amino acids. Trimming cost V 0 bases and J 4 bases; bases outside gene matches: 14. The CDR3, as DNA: TGCGCCAGCAGTCAATCGGGAATTTCGAGGGGGCGTCGCACTGAAGCTTTCTTT. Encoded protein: CASSQSGISRGRRTEAFF.

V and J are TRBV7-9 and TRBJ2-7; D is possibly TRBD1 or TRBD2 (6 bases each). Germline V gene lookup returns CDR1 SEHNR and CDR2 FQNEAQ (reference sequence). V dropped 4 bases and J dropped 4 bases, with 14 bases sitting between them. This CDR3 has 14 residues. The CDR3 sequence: CASSSVGGSYEQYF. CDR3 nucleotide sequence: TGTGCCAGCAGCTCCGTAGGGGGGAGTTACGAGCAGTACTTC.

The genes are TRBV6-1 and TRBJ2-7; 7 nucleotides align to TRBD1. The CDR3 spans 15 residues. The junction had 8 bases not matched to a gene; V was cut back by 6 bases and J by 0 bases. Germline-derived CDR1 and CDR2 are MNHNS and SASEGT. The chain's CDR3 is CASRERTGASYEQYF. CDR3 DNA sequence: TGTGCCAGCAGAGAGAGAACAGGGGCCTCCTACGAGCAGTACTTC.

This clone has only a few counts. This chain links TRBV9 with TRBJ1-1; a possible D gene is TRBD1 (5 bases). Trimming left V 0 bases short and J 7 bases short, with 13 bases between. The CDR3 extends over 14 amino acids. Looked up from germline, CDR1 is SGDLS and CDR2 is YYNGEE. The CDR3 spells CASSVDGTSHEAFF. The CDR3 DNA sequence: TGTGCCAGCAGCGTAGACGGGACCTCACATGAAGCTTTCTTT.